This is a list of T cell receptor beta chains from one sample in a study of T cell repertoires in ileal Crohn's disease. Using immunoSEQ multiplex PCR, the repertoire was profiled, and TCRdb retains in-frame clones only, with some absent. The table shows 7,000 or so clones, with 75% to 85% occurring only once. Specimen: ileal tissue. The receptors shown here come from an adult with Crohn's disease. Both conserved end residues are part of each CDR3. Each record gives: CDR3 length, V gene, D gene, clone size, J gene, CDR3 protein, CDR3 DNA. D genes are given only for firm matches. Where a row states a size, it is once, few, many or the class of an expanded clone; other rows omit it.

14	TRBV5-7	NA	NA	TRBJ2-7	CASSLGGLAYEQYF	TGTGCCAGCAGCTTAGGAGGCCTGGCCTACGAGCAGTACTTC
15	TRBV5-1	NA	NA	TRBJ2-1	CASSLSQNTYNEQFF	TGCGCCAGCAGCCTCTCACAGAATACCTACAATGAGCAGTTCTTC
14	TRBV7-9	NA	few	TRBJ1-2	CASSFNRDGYGYTF	TGTGCCAGCAGCTTTAACCGGGACGGCTATGGCTACACCTTC
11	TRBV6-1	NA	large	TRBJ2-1	CASTTGNEQFF	TGTGCCAGCACTACAGGGAATGAGCAGTTCTTC
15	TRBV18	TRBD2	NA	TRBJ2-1	CASSLTSGTSNEQFF	TGTGCCAGCTCCCTTACTAGCGGGACCTCCAATGAGCAGTTCTTC
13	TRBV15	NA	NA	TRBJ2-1	CATSKKGGWEQFF	TGTGCCACCAGCAAAAAAGGGGGTTGGGAGCAGTTCTTC
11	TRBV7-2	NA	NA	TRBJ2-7	CASSLKYEQYF	TGTGCCAGCAGCCTGAAGTACGAGCAGTACTTC
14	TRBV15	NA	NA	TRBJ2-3	CATSRGLYTDTQYF	TGTGCCACCAGCAGAGGGCTCTACACAGATACGCAGTATTTT
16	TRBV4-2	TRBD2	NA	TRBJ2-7	CASSHSVGSGAYEQYF	TGTGCCAGCAGCCACTCAGTAGGGAGCGGGGCCTACGAGCAGTACTTC
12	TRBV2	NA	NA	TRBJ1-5	CASNRGNQPQHF	TGTGCCAGCAACCGGGGCAATCAGCCCCAGCATTTT
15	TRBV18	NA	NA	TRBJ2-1	CASSPPGSSYNEQFF	TGTGCCAGCTCACCACCGGGGAGCTCCTACAATGAGCAGTTCTTC
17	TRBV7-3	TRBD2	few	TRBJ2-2	CASTLAPLAGRAGELFF	TGTGCCAGCACTCTTGCCCCCCTAGCGGGGCGCGCCGGGGAGCTGTTTTTT
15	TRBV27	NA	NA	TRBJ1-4	CASSLRTATNEKLFF	TGTGCCAGCAGTTTACGGACAGCAACTAATGAAAAACTGTTTTTT
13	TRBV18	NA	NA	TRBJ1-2	CASSPGATYGYTF	TGTGCCAGCTCACCAGGGGCCACCTATGGCTACACCTTC
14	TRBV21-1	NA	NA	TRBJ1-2	CASSTRGQPYGYTF	TGTGCCAGCAGCACCCGCGGACAGCCCTATGGCTACACCTTC
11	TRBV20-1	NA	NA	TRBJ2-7	CSALDAYEQYF	TGCAGTGCCCTCGACGCATACGAGCAGTACTTC
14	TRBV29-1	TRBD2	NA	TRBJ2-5	CSAKAGGPSETQYF	TGCAGCGCGAAGGCGGGAGGGCCGTCGGAGACCCAGTACTTC
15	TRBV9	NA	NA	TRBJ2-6	CASKSEGSGANVLTF	TGTGCCAGCAAGTCTGAAGGCTCTGGGGCCAACGTCCTGACTTTC
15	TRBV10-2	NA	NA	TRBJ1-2	CASKKNDHRDYGYTF	TGCGCCAGCAAGAAGAATGATCATCGGGACTATGGCTACACCTTC
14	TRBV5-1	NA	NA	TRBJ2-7	CASSLDTGSGEQYF	TGCGCCAGCAGCTTGGATACGGGTTCGGGCGAGCAGTACTTC
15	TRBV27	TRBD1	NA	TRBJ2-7	CASSLTGTGAYEQYF	TGTGCCAGCAGTTTAACCGGGACAGGGGCCTACGAGCAGTACTTC